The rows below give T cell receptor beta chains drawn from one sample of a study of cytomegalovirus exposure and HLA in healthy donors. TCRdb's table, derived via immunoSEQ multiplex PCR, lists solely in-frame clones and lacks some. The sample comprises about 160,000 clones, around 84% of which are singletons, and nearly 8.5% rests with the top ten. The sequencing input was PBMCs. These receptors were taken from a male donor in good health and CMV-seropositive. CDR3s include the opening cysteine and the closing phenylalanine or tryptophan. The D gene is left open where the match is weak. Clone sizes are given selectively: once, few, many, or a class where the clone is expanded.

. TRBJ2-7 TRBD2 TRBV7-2 TGTGCCAGCAGCCACCGAACAGGACTAGCGATCATCTCCTACGAGCAGTACTTC CASSHRTGLAIISYEQYF
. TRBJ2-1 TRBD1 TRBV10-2 TGCGCCAGCAGAGAACAACCGGGACAGGGAACCGGTGAGCAGTTCTTC CASREQPGQGTGEQFF
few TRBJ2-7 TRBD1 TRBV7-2 TGTGCCAGCAGCTTGGGGACAGGGGTTGTCTACGAGCAGTACTTC CASSLGTGVVYEQYF
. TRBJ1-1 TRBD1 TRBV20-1 TGCAGTGCCAGACAGGGGAGTCTTGCTTTCTTT CSARQGSLAFF
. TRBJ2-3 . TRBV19 TGTGCCAGTAGTATAGGCGGCACAGATACGCAGTATTTT CASSIGGTDTQYF
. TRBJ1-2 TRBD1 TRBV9 TGTGCCAGCAGCCCCCAAGGACAGGGGGGCTATGGCTACACCTTC CASSPQGQGGYGYTF
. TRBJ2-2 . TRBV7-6 TGTGCCAGCAGCTCCCCCCGTCGGGGGAAAGGGGGGGAGCTGTTTTTT CASSSPRRGKGGELFF
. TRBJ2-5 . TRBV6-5 TGTGCCAGCAGTCCGCCCGCGGGGCGGGAGACCCAGTACTTC CASSPPAGRETQYF
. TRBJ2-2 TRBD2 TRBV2 TGTGCCAGCAGTGAAACAAGGTCTAGCGGTCCCGGGGAGCTGTTTTTT CASSETRSSGPGELFF
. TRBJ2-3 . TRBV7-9 TGTGCCAGCAGCTATTCTAGCACAGATACGCAGTATTTT CASSYSSTDTQYF
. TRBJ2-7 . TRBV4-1 TGCGCCAGCAGCCAAGATGGGTGGAGACAGTACTTC CASSQDGWRQYF
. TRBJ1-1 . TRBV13 TGTGCCAGCAGCCCGTCCCAGGGGCAGAACACTGAAGCTTTCTTT CASSPSQGQNTEAFF
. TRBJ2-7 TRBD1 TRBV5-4 TGTGCCAGCAGCTCCGGGACAGGGGCTAAGGAGCAGTACTTC CASSSGTGAKEQYF
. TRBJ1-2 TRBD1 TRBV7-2 TGTGCCAGCAGCTTAGGACAGGGGAACTATGGCTACACCTTC CASSLGQGNYGYTF
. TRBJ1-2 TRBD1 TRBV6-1 TGTGCCAGCAGAAGACAGGGAGACTATGGCTACACCTTC CASRRQGDYGYTF
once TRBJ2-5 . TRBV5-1 TGCGCCAGCAGCTTGGCGCCAGAAGAGACCCAGTACTTC CASSLAPEETQYF
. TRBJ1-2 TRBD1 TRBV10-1 TGCGCCAGCAGTGAGGGGACAGGGGTAGATATGTCCTATGGCTACACCTTC CASSEGTGVDMSYGYTF
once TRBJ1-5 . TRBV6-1 TGTGCCAGCAGTGGCCCACGGTATAGCAATCAGCCCCAGCATTTT CASSGPRYSNQPQHF
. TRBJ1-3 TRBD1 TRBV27 TGTGCCAGCAGTGAAGGACAGGGAGGAAACACCATATATTTT CASSEGQGGNTIYF
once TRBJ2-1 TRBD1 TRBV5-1 TGCGCCAGCAGCTTACTAGAACAGGGGACCGGTGAGCAGTTCTTC CASSLLEQGTGEQFF
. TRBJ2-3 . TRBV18 TGTGCCAGCTCAGCATACCGGGTCACAGATACGCAGTATTTT CASSAYRVTDTQYF
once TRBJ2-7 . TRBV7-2 TGTGCCAGCAGCTTTACCTACGAGCAGTACTTC CASSFTYEQYF
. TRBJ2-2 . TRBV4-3 TGCGCCAGCAGCCAAGAAGTAGCCGGGGAGCTGTTTTTT CASSQEVAGELFF
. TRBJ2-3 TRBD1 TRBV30 TGTGCCTGGAGTAAGACAGGGGGCACAGATACGCAGTATTTT CAWSKTGGTDTQYF
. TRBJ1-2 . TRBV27 TGTGCCAGCGGTGGGGGGCGGGGGACGCACTATGGCTACACCTTC CASGGGRGTHYGYTF
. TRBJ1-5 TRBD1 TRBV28 TGTGCCAGCAGGAGGGCAGGGGGCAAACAGCCCCAGCATTTT CASRRAGGKQPQHF
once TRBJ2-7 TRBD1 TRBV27 TGTGCCAGCGGCCGGGACAGTTCCTACGAGCAGTACTTC CASGRDSSYEQYF
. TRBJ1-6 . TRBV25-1 TGTGCCAGCAGTGCAAACAAGAATAATTCACCCCTCCACTTT CASSANKNNSPLHF
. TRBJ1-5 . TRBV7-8 TGTGCCAGCAGCTTAGAAGGCCCGGCAGGAGGGAATCAGCCCCAGCATTTT CASSLEGPAGGNQPQHF
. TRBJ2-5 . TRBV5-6 TGTGCCAGCAGCTTGGCAGGGATCCGGGCGAAAGAGACCCAGTACTTC CASSLAGIRAKETQYF
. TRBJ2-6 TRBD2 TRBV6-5 TGTGCCAGCAATTCACGGGGGGGGGCCAACGGCCTGACTTTC CASNSRGGANGLTF
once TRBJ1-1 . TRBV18 TGTGCCAGCTCACCGGCGACGGGATCTCGGAACACTGAAGCTTTCTTT CASSPATGSRNTEAFF
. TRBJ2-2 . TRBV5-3 TGTGCCAGAAGCTTAGGTGCCAGACTAGGGGACACCGGGGAGCTGTTTTTT CARSLGARLGDTGELFF
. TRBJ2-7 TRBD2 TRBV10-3 TGTGCCATCAGTGAAGGGACTAGGGCCTACGAGCAGTACTTC CAISEGTRAYEQYF
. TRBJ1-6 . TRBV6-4 TGTGCCAGCAGTGACGGCAACTATAATTCACCCCTCCACTTT CASSDGNYNSPLHF
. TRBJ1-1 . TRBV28 TGTGCCAGCAGTTTTTGGAGGGAGGTCTCTGAAGCTTTCTTT CASSFWREVSEAFF
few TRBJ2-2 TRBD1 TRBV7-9 TGTGCCAGCAGCATACAGGGGGACACCGGGGAGCTGTTTTTT CASSIQGDTGELFF
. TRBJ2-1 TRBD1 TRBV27 TGTGCCAGCAGTACCAGACAGGGGTGGACGAATGAGCAGTTCTTC CASSTRQGWTNEQFF
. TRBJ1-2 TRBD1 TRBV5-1 TGCGCCAGCAGCTCCCTCCCGGGACAGGGGGCAGGGGGCTACACCTTC CASSSLPGQGAGGYTF
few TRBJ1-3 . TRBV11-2 TGTGCCAGCAGCTCGATATCGGGGGGAAACACCATATATTTT CASSSISGGNTIYF
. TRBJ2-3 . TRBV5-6 TGTGCCAGCAGCTTTGGCCTTAGAGGTACAGATACGCAGTATTTT CASSFGLRGTDTQYF
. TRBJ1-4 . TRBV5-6 TGTGCCAGCAGGGGGGGAGTCAATGAAAAACTGTTTTTT CASRGGVNEKLFF
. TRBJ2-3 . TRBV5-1 TGCGCCAGCAGCCTTCAGGGTAGAAACACAGATACGCAGTATTTT CASSLQGRNTDTQYF
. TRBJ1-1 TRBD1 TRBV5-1 TGCGCCAGCAGCCTGACAGGGCAGAACACTGAAGCTTTCTTT CASSLTGQNTEAFF
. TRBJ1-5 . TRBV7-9 TGTGCCAGCAGCTTAGGCGTGGCGGCAGGGGCTCACGTCAATCAGCCCCAGCATTTT CASSLGVAAGAHVNQPQHF
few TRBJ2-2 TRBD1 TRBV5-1 TGCGCCAGCAGCTTGGAGGGACAGGGGAACACCGGGGAGCTGTTTTTT CASSLEGQGNTGELFF
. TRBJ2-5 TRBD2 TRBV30 TGTGCCTGGAGTGCCCTAGCGGGGGGAGGGGAGACCCAGTACTTC CAWSALAGGGETQYF
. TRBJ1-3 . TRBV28 TGTGCCAGCACCAGACAGAACTCTGGAAACACCATATATTTT CASTRQNSGNTIYF
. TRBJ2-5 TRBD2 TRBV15 TGTGCCACCAGCAGAGGACTACCGGGACTAGCGGGAGGGTCCCAAGAGACCCAGTACTTC CATSRGLPGLAGGSQETQYF
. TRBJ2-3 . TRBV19 TGTGCCACCAGGGAACAGTCTTCTAGCACAGATACGCAGTATTTT CATREQSSSTDTQYF
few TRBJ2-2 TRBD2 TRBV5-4 TGTGCCAGCAGCAGCGGGGGGGAGGTTGCCGCCGGGGAGCTGTTTTTT CASSSGGEVAAGELFF
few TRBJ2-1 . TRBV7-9 TGTGCCAGCAGCCCTCGGGGAGGTTCCTACAATGAGCAGTTCTTC CASSPRGGSYNEQFF
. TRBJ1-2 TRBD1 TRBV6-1 TGTGCCACCTTTCCGGGACAGGGATCTAACTATGGCTACACCTTC CATFPGQGSNYGYTF